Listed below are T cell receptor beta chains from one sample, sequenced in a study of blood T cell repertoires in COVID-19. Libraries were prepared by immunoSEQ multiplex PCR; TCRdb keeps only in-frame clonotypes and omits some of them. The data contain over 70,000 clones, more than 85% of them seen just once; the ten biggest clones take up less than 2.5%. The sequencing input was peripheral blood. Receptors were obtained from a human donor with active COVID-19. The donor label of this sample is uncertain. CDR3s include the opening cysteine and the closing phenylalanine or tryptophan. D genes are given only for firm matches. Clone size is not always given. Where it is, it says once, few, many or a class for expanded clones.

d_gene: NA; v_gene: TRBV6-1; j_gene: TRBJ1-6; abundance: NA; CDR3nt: TGTGCCAGCAGTGGGATAGTAGGGGGCTCCTATAATTCACCCCTCCACTTT; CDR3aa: CASSGIVGGSYNSPLHF
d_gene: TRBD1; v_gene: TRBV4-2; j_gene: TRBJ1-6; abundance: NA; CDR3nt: TGTGCCAGCAGCCAGGAAGTCACCAGGGGGCCTTCACCCCTCCACTTT; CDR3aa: CASSQEVTRGPSPLHF
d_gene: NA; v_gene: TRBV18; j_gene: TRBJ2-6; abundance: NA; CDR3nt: TGTGCCAGCTCACCACTAGACGGGATCTCTGGGGCCAACGTCCTGACTTTC; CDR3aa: CASSPLDGISGANVLTF
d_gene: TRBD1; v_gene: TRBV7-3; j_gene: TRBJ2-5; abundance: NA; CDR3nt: TGTGCCAGCAGCGTAACAGGGGGCGGAGAGACCCAGTACTTC; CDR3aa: CASSVTGGGETQYF
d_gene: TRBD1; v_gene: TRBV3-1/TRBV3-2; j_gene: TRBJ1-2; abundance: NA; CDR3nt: TGTGCCAGCAGCCAAGCAGGTGGGCGGGACAGCCCAAACTATGGCTACACCTTC; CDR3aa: CASSQAGGRDSPNYGYTF
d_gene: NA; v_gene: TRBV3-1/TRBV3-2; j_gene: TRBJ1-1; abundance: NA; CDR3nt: TGTGCCAGCAGCCAAGCAGGGTCCCCCCCTGAAGCTTTCTTT; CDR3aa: CASSQAGSPPEAFF
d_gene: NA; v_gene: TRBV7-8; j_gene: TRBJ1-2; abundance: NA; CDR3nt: TGTGCCAGCAGCTTAGGGCCCGATAACTATGGCTACACCTTC; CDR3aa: CASSLGPDNYGYTF
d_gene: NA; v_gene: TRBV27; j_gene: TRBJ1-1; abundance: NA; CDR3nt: TGTGCCAGCAGTTTGGGAGCCCTGAACACTGAAGCTTTCTTT; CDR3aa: CASSLGALNTEAFF
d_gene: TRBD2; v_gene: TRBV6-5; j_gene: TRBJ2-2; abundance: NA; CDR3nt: TGTGCCAGCACCCACGAGCGGGGGGGCACCGGGGAGCTGTTTTTT; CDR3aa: CASTHERGGTGELFF
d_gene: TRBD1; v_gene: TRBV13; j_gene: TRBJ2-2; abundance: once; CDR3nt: TGTGCCAGCAGCCTCTCGCGGCCGACAGGGGGTTGGAGCGGGGAGCTGTTTTTT; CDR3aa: CASSLSRPTGGWSGELFF
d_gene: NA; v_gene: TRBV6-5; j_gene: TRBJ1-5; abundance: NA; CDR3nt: TGTGCCAGTAAGGGTACAGGGACCCATCAGCCCCAGCATTTT; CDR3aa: CASKGTGTHQPQHF
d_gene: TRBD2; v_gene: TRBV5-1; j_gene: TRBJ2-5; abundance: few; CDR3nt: TGCGCCAGCAGCTCCCCAACCGGGACTAGCGGGGGGAGCTTACAAGAGACCCAGTACTTC; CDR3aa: CASSSPTGTSGGSLQETQYF
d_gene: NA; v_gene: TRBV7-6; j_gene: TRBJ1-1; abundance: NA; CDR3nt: TGTGCCAGCAGCCCGAGGACACCCTCAAACACTGAAGCTTTCTTT; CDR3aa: CASSPRTPSNTEAFF
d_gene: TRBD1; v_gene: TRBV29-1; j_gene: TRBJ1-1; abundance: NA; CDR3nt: TGCAGCGTTACCGCAGGGGGCAACACTGAAGCTTTCTTT; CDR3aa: CSVTAGGNTEAFF
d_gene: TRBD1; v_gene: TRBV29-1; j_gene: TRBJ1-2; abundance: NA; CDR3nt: TGCAGCGTTTGGACAGGGGGCTATGGCTACACCTTC; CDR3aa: CSVWTGGYGYTF
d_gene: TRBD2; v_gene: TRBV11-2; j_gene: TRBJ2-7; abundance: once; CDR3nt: TGTGCCAGCAGCTTATTGACTAGCGGGGCAATCAGCGGCGAGCAGTACTTC; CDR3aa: CASSLLTSGAISGEQYF
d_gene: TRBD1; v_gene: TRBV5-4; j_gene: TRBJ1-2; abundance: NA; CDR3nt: TGTGCCAGCAGCTTGGAGCATCGGCAGGGGGATGGCTACACCTTC; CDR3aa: CASSLEHRQGDGYTF